The 13 T cell receptor beta chains below all came from one sample that was sequenced in a study of circulating and synovial CD4+ cells in juvenile arthritis. TCRdb's copy holds only in-frame clones and misses some; the assay was immunoSEQ multiplex PCR. Here the sample spans about 33,000 clones, roughly 96% being singletons. The sequencing input was CD4+ T cells from blood. The receptors shown here come from a human donor with juvenile idiopathic arthritis.

To note about this clone: The sample contains more than one DNA sequence encoding this CDR3. The chain links TRBV28 to TRBJ1-2; perhaps TRBD1 as D (6 bases). Germline CDR1 and CDR2: MDHEN and SYDVKM. V was pared by 4 bases and J by 8 bases, with 8 bases between. The CDR3 totals 11 residues. CDR3 sequence (DNA): TGTGCCAGCAGTTGGGGGGGCGGCTACACCTTC. It yields the protein CASSWGGGYTF.

The CDR3 DNA reads TGCGCCAGCAGCTTGGAAAAACAGGGGGCAGGTGGCTACACCTTC. Its protein product is CASSLEKQGAGGYTF. The chain recombines TRBV5-1 with TRBJ1-2; 9 nucleotides match TRBD1. Unmatched junction bases numbered 7, after V lost 0 bases and J lost 7 bases. The CDR3 is 15 amino acids. Per the germline V gene, CDR1 is SGHRS and CDR2 is YFSETQ.

CDR3 nucleotides: TGTGCCACCAGCGGGACTTTAAGCTCCTACGAGCAGTACTTC. This codes for CATSGTLSSYEQYF. This chain connects TRBV15 to TRBJ2-5; D may be TRBD2 (6 bases). The DNA end lines up better with TRBJ2-7; the J call may be wrong. Per the germline V gene, CDR1 is LNHNV and CDR2 is YYDKDF (reference sequence). The length of the CDR3 is 14 residues.

This sequence joins TRBV18 and TRBJ2-5; TRBD1 matches 7 bases. Trimming at V came to 0 bases and at J to 5 bases, leaving 3 bases not matched to a gene. There are 14 residues in the CDR3. Germline CDR1 reads KGHSH; CDR2 reads LQKENI. Written as DNA, the CDR3 is TGTGCCAGCTCACCACCGGGACAGCCTGAGACCCAGTACTTC. Translated: CASSPPGQPETQYF.

Only one count was recorded for this clone. The genes are TRBV7-2 and TRBJ1-1; D gene uncertain. V was cut by 8 bases and J by 3 bases, with 10 bases left in between. This CDR3 has 12 residues. The germline gives CDR1 SGHTA, CDR2 FQGNSA. CDR3 sequence reads: CASLPGYTEAFF. The CDR3, as DNA: TGTGCCAGCCTACCAGGCTACACTGAAGCTTTCTTT.

As concerns this clone: The junction shows a germline mismatch at one end, possibly a read error. The same CDR3 can be traced to other DNA sequences in this sample. The chain is built from TRBV6-6 and TRBJ1-2, with D unclear. This CDR3 has 13 residues. CDR1 and CDR2 from the germline V gene are MNHNY and SVGAGI (reference sequence). In DNA, the CDR3 is TGTGCAAGCAGTTACAGAGTTGATTATGGCTACACCTTC. Its translation is CASSYRVDYGYTF.

This clone is a singleton in its sample. This chain connects TRBV19 to TRBJ1-4; 7 bases map to TRBD1. The CDR3 is 15 amino acids. CDR1 LNHDA and CDR2 SQIVND come from the germline V gene (reference sequence). V trimming: 5 bases; J trimming: 8 bases; junction bases outside the gene matches: 11. This CDR3 is CASSGGGTASEKLFF. The CDR3 DNA follows: TGTGCCAGTAGTGGGGGCGGGACAGCCTCAGAAAAACTGTTTTTT.

V and J are TRBV9 and TRBJ2-7; D gene ambiguous. Trimming cost V 0 bases and J 3 bases, with 7 bases left between them. Germline V gene sequence: CDR1 SGDLS, CDR2 YYNGEE. The CDR3 extends over 13 amino acids. The CDR3 bases are TGTGCCAGCAGCGTAGATCCGGGCTACGAGCAGTACTTC. It translates to CASSVDPGYEQYF. The variable domain in full, with the rest retrieved from reference TRBV9 and TRBJ2-7, is DSGVTQTPKHLITATGQRVTLRCSPRSGDLSVYWYQQSLDQGLQFLIQYYNGEERAKGNILERFSAQQFPDLHSELNLSSLELGDSALYFCASSVDPGYEQYFGPGTRLTVT.

The V gene is TRBV15, the J gene TRBJ1-2; D unclear. Trimming removed 3 bases from V and 2 bases from J, with 7 bases in between. CDR3 length: 13 residues. Germline loops: CDR1 LNHNV, CDR2 YYDKDF (reference sequence). This chain's CDR3 is CATSSRQNYGYTF. In DNA, the CDR3 is TGTGCCACCAGCAGCCGACAAAACTATGGCTACACCTTC.

This clone was seen a single time. The rearrangement joins TRBV4-1 to TRBJ2-7; 14 bases agree with TRBD2. CDR1 and CDR2 (germline): MGHRA, YSYEKL. The CDR3 is 19 amino acids. J lost 2 bases, V lost 4 bases, and 13 bases had no gene match. The DNA for the CDR3 is TGCGCCAGCAGCCGAGGACTAGCGGGGGGAATACTAGGGCCCTACGAGCAGTACTTC. Amino acids: CASSRGLAGGILGPYEQYF.

V and J are TRBV18 and TRBJ2-3, with TRBD2 identical over 8 bases. The CDR3 spans 17 residues. The germline V gene has CDR1 KGHSH and CDR2 LQKENI. The junction had 10 bases not matched to a gene; V was cut back by 3 bases and J by 2 bases. CDR3 bases: TGTGCCAGCTCACCCCCCAGGTTAGCGGGGCACACAGATACGCAGTATTTT. Translated: CASSPPRLAGHTDTQYF.

The chain joins TRBV30 to TRBJ2-1, with TRBD2 matching 7 bases. CDR1 GTSNPN and CDR2 SVGIG come from the germline V gene (reference sequence). The V segment lost 1 base and the J segment 4 bases; nucleotides outside the gene matches: 7. The CDR3 has 15 residues. This CDR3 reads CAWSGAGKSYNEQFF. The CDR3 DNA is TGTGCCTGGAGTGGAGCGGGGAAAAGTTACAATGAGCAGTTCTTC.

The V gene is TRBV27, the J gene TRBJ2-3; TRBD2 aligns across 7 bases. The V and J ends lost 7 bases and 6 bases, in that order; junction bases with no gene match: 10. Germline-derived CDR1 and CDR2 are MNHEY and SMNVEV (reference sequence). CDR3 size: 14 residues. Written as DNA, the CDR3 is TGTGCCAGCAAGTCGGGGGGAGCAATTGATACGCAGTATTTT. This encodes CASKSGGAIDTQYF.